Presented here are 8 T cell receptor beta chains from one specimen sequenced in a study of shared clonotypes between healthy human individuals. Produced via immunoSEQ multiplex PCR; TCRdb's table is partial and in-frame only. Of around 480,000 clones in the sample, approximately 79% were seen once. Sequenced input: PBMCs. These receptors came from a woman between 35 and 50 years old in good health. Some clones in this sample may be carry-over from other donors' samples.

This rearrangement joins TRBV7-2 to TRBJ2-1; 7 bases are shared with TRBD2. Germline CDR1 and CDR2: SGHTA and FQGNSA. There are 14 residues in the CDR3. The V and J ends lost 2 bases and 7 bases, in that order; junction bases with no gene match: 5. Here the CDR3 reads CASSLQAGANEQFF. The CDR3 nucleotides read TGTGCCAGCAGCTTACAGGCGGGAGCTAATGAGCAGTTCTTC.

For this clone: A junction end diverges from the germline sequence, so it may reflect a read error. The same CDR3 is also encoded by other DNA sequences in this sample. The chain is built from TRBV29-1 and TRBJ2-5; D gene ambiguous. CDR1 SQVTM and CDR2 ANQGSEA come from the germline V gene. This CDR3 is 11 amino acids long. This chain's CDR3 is CSVALQETQYF. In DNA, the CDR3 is TGCAGTGTTGCACTCCAAGAGACCCAGTACTTC.

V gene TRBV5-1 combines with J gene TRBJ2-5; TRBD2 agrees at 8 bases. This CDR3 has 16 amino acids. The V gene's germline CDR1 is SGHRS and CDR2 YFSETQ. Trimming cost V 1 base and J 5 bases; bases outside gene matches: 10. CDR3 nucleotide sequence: TGCGCCAGCAGCTTGTCCGGGACTAGTAAGTTTGAGACCCAGTACTTC. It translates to CASSLSGTSKFETQYF.

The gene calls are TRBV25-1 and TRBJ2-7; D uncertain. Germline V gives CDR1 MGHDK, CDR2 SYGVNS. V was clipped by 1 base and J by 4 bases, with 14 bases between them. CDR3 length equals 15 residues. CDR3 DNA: TGTGCCAGCAGTGAATTCGCGTCAGGAGAGTACGAGCAGTACTTC. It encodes CASSEFASGEYEQYF.

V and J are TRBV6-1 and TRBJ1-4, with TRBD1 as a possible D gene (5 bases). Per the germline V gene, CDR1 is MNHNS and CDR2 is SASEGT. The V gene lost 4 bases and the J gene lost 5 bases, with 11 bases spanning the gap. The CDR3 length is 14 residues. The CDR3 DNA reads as TGTGCCAGCAGTGTCTGGGGGTCGAATGAAAAACTGTTTTTT. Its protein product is CASSVWGSNEKLFF.

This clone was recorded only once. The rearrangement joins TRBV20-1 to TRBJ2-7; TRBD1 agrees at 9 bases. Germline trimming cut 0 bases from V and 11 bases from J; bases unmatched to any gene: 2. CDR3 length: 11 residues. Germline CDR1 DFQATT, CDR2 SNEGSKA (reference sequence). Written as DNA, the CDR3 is TGCAGTGCTAGAGATCGGGACAGGGAGTACTTC. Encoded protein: CSARDRDREYF.

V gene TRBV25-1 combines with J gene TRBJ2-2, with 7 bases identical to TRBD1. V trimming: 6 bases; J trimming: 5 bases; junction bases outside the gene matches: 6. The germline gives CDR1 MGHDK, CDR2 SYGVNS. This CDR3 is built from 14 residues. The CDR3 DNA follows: TGTGCCAGCAGGGTGACAGGGAAGACCGGGGAGCTGTTTTTT. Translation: CASRVTGKTGELFF.

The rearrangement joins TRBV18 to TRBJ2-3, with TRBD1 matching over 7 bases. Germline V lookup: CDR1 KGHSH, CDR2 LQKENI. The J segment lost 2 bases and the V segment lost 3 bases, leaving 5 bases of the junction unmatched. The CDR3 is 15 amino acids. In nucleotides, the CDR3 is TGTGCCAGCTCACCGAGGACAGGAAACACAGATACGCAGTATTTT. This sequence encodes CASSPRTGNTDTQYF.